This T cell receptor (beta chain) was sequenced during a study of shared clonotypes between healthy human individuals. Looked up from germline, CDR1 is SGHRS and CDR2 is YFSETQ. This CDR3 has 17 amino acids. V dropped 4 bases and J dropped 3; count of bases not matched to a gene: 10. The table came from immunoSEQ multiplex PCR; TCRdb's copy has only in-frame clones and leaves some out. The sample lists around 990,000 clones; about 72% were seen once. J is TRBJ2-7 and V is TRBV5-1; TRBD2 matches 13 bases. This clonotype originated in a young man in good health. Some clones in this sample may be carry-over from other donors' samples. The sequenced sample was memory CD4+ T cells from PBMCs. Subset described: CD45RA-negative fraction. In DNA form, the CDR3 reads TGCGCCAGCAGCCTGGATATGACTAGCGGGAGGAGCTACGAGCAGTACTTC. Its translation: CASSLDMTSGRSYEQYF.